This is a list of T cell receptor beta chains from one sample in a study of identical twins. Each CDR3 protein gets one entry after TCRdb re-called the 5' RACE reads with MiXCR. The sample contains hundreds of thousands of distinct CDR3 sequences, about 8.3% of which appear only once. The same sample was also used in a study of yellow fever vaccine responses in identical twins.

Material: memory (CD45RO+) T cells sorted from blood. Receptors originate from a woman under 30 in good health. CDR3s include the opening cysteine and the closing phenylalanine or tryptophan. D genes are given only for firm matches. Clone size is stated in some rows and not others, as once, few, many or a class when expanded.

J | size | D | V | DNA | CDR3
TRBJ1-2 | few | NA | TRBV28 | TGTGCCAGCAGTCGCTCGGCACAGCTCTATGGCTACACCTTC | CASSRSAQLYGYTF
TRBJ2-6 | few | NA | TRBV19 | TGTGCCAGTAGTAGAACACGAGGGCAATTCTCTGGGGCCAACGTCCTGACTTTC | CASSRTRGQFSGANVLTF
TRBJ1-2 | many | NA | TRBV7-9 | TGTGCCAGCAGCTTAGATGGGGCACGCTATGGCTACACCTTC | CASSLDGARYGYTF
TRBJ1-1 | few | TRBD1 | TRBV4-1 | TGCGCCAGCAGCCCTCCGGGACAGCTACAATGGAACACTGAAGCTTTCTTT | CASSPPGQLQWNTEAFF
TRBJ2-2 | NA | TRBD1 | TRBV29-1 | TGCAGCGTTGATGGGACAGGCCACACCGGGGAGCTGTTTTTT | CSVDGTGHTGELFF
TRBJ1-1 | many | NA | TRBV5-1 | TGCGCCAGCTCTCTGGGGGTTCAGAACACTGAAGCTTTCTTT | CASSLGVQNTEAFF
TRBJ1-2 | few | TRBD1 | TRBV20-1 | TGCAGTGCCAATCGAAGGGACAGGGCCACCTATGGCTACACCTTC | CSANRRDRATYGYTF
TRBJ2-1 | few | NA | TRBV20-1 | TGCAGTGCTAGAGTCCGGGCGAACAGAATCTCCTACAATGAGCAGTTCTTC | CSARVRANRISYNEQFF
TRBJ1-1 | many | TRBD1 | TRBV5-1 | TGCGCCAGCAGCGGACCAGACAGGGGCACTGAAGCTTTCTTT | CASSGPDRGTEAFF
TRBJ1-1 | NA | TRBD1 | TRBV5-1 | TGCGCCAGCAGCTTCGGGGACAGGGCCACTGAAGCTTTCTTT | CASSFGDRATEAFF
TRBJ1-1 | few | NA | TRBV27 | TGTGCCAGCAGTGCTCACAGCTTGAACACTGAAGCTTTCTTT | CASSAHSLNTEAFF
TRBJ2-7 | NA | TRBD2 | TRBV7-8 | TGTGCCAGCAGCCCTGGGACTAGCGGGTTCTCAACCTACGAGCAGTACTTC | CASSPGTSGFSTYEQYF
TRBJ2-1 | NA | TRBD2 | TRBV2 | TGTGCCAGCAGTGGGGCCGGACTAGCGGGAGACAATGAGCAGTTCTTC | CASSGAGLAGDNEQFF
TRBJ2-2 | few | TRBD2 | TRBV11-2 | TGTGCCAGCAACTCCCGACTAGCGGGATACACCGGGGAGCTGTTTTTT | CASNSRLAGYTGELFF
TRBJ2-1 | few | TRBD1 | TRBV7-2 | TGTGCCAGCAGCTCCTTTTTGGGACAGGGGTATGAGCAGTTCTTC | CASSSFLGQGYEQFF
TRBJ2-3 | many | TRBD2 | TRBV6-4 | TGTGCCAGCAGCGCGGGAGTACTAGCGGGAGACGGGACAGATACGCAGTATTTT | CASSAGVLAGDGTDTQYF
TRBJ2-1 | once | NA | TRBV3-1 | TGTGCCAGCAGCCAAGAACACAGGCGGCATGAGCAGTTCTTC | CASSQEHRRHEQFF
TRBJ2-2 | NA | NA | TRBV5-5 | TGTGCCAGCAGCTTGGTAGCGGAGACGGGCACCGGGGAGCTGTTTTTT | CASSLVAETGTGELFF
TRBJ2-1 | many | NA | TRBV11-2 | TGTGCCAGCGATACCTCTTACGAGGCTGAGCAGTTCTTC | CASDTSYEAEQFF
TRBJ2-2 | NA | TRBD2 | TRBV27 | TGTGCCAGCACCCTGACGACTAGCGGGAAGAACACCGGGGAGCTGTTTTTT | CASTLTTSGKNTGELFF
TRBJ2-3 | few | TRBD1 | TRBV6-5 | TGTGCCAGCAGTTGGACAGGGTCAGATACGCAGTATTTT | CASSWTGSDTQYF
TRBJ2-5 | many | NA | TRBV5-1 | TGCGCCAGCAGCTTGTCGGGGTACCAAGAGACCCAGTACTTC | CASSLSGYQETQYF